Listed here are 28 T cell receptor beta chains from one sample, sequenced in a study of PD-1 blockade in mismatch repair-deficient tumors. TCRdb keeps only in-frame clones here, not all; method: immunoSEQ multiplex PCR. The sample lists 100,000 to 150,000 clones, about 86% seen once, with roughly 14% in the top ten. The sample in question was peripheral blood, obtained 44 weeks after starting pembrolizumab. The receptors were sampled from an adult with mismatch repair-deficient cancer.

This clone was counted between two and nine times. The chain uses TRBV6-7 and TRBJ2-7; 8 nucleotides align to TRBD2. TRBV6-7 is recorded as an ORF, its role being uncertain. The CDR3 is 16 amino acids. Trimming cost V 10 bases and J 5 bases; bases outside gene matches: 19. For the CDR3, the DNA is TGTGCCATCACTCCCCGGTCGGAGCGGGAGTGCGACGAGCAGTACTTC. Its protein is CAITPRSERECDEQYF.

The chain is built from TRBV11-3 and TRBJ1-1; no definite D call. The germline CDR1 and CDR2 sequences are SGHNT and YENEEA. Trimming shortened V by 1 base and J by 7 bases, and 13 bases separated the two germline ends. The CDR3 runs 14 residues. CDR3 sequence: CASSLGDGVREAFF. CDR3 nucleotide sequence: TGTGCCAGCAGCTTAGGAGACGGCGTTCGTGAAGCTTTCTTT. The full variable domain, rest sourced from reference TRBV11-3 and TRBJ1-1, is EAGVVQSPRYKIIEKKQPVAFWCNPISGHNTLYWYLQNLGQGPELLIRYENEEAVDDSQLPKDRFSAERLKGVDSTLKIQPAELGDSAVYLCASSLGDGVREAFFGQGTRLTVV.

V is TRBV7-9 and J is TRBJ1-1; D is perhaps TRBD1 (5 bases). CDR1 is SEHNR and CDR2 is FQNEAQ in the germline V gene (reference sequence). V was clipped by 6 bases and J by 0 bases, with 8 bases between them. The length of the CDR3 is 13 residues. The CDR3 here is CASREGLNTEAFF. The CDR3 DNA sequence: TGTGCCAGCAGGGAGGGGTTGAACACTGAAGCTTTCTTT.

The table lists this clone with a count of one. The chain uses TRBV19 and TRBJ2-3, with D possibly being TRBD1 (6 bases). The germline CDR1 and CDR2 sequences are LNHDA and SQIVND (reference sequence). This CDR3 comprises 15 residues. The V end was cut by 7 bases, the J end by 2 bases, with 16 bases between. The CDR3 nucleotides read TGTGCCAGTACCGACCCCAGGGGTACCACAGATACGCAGTATTTT. Translating it yields CASTDPRGTTDTQYF.

The chain is built from TRBV4-3 and TRBJ2-2, with 9 bases fitting TRBD2. The germline CDR1 and CDR2 sequences are LGHNA and YSLEER. The CDR3 length is 19 residues. The V gene end was trimmed by 0 bases and the J gene end by 2 bases; junction bases not matched to a gene: 10. CDR3 nucleotides: TGCGCCAGCAGCCAAGATCCGGGCAGCGGGAGGAGAAACACCGGGGAGCTGTTTTTT. Translated, it gives CASSQDPGSGRRNTGELFF.

The chain is built from TRBV6-1 and TRBJ2-1; the D gene is possibly TRBD1 (6 bases). The length of the CDR3 is 16 residues. Germline loops: CDR1 MNHNS, CDR2 SASEGT. Trimming removed 4 bases at V and 9 bases at J, with 22 bases between. CDR3 coding DNA: TGTGCCAGCAGTGGATTCCGGGGCCGAGGGGGAAGTGAGCAGTTCTTC. Translation gives CASSGFRGRGGSEQFF.

This chain connects TRBV11-2 to TRBJ2-7; a weak D match, TRBD2 (5 bases). CDR3 length: 17 residues. Trimming cost V 5 bases and J 3 bases, with 23 bases left between them. Germline-derived CDR1 and CDR2 are SGHAT and FQNNGV. The CDR3 sequence is CASSANAGSEEGYEQYF. In nucleotides, the CDR3 is TGTGCCAGCAGCGCAAACGCAGGTTCTGAAGAGGGCTACGAGCAGTACTTC.

The rearrangement links TRBV4-1 to TRBJ2-1; D uncertain. Germline loops: CDR1 MGHRA, CDR2 YSYEKL. CDR3 length: 13 amino acids. V was cut by 5 bases and J by 6 bases, with 11 bases left in between. This CDR3 reads CASSGAGGNEQFF. CDR3 nucleotide sequence: TGCGCCAGCAGCGGCGCAGGCGGCAATGAGCAGTTCTTC.

The chain combines TRBV4-3 with TRBJ2-3; D is perhaps TRBD1 (5 bases). Germline CDR1 LGHNA, CDR2 YSLEER. This CDR3 has 16 residues. V gave up 2 bases and J gave up 5 bases, with 17 bases separating them. CDR3 sequence: CASSQRLWQGVDTQYF. In nucleotides, the CDR3 is TGCGCCAGCAGCCAACGCCTTTGGCAGGGTGTAGATACGCAGTATTTT.

The V call is TRBV14, the J call TRBJ2-3, with TRBD1 matching over 7 bases. Germline assignment: CDR1 SGHDN and CDR2 FVKESK. The CDR3 is 18 residues long. The V and J ends lost 5 bases and 4 bases, in that order; junction bases with no gene match: 18. The CDR3: CASSARGQREKGADTQYF. The CDR3 coding sequence is TGTGCCAGCAGCGCCCGGGGACAGAGGGAGAAAGGCGCAGATACGCAGTATTTT.

V is TRBV11-3 and J is TRBJ1-1; no firm D call. CDR3 length: 16 amino acids. Germline CDR1 reads SGHNT; CDR2 reads YENEEA. Trimming removed 5 bases at V and 1 base at J, with 17 bases between. Here the CDR3 reads CASSIGVQIQNTEAFF. In DNA form, the CDR3 reads TGTGCCAGCAGCATCGGGGTTCAGATTCAGAACACTGAAGCTTTCTTT.

This clone came up a few times. DNA of the CDR3: TGTGCCAGCAGCGGGCCAACCCCCGGGAAGCAGTACTTC. It yields the protein CASSGPTPGKQYF. The chain couples TRBV2 to TRBJ2-7; TRBD2 is a possible D gene (5 bases). Germline CDR1 and CDR2: SNHLY and FYNNEI. The CDR3 extends over 13 amino acids. The germline V and J ends were trimmed by 6 bases and 8 bases, with 17 bases remaining between them.

The rearrangement links TRBV28 to TRBJ2-5; tentatively, D is TRBD1 (6 bases). The CDR3 consists of 11 residues. Per germline, CDR1 MDHEN and CDR2 SYDVKM. Deletions cut 5 bases from V and 14 bases from J, with 15 bases between. The CDR3 region has the DNA TGTGCCAGCAGTACCAGACAGGACGCTTACTTC. It encodes CASSTRQDAYF.

V and J are TRBV6-6 and TRBJ2-1; D is uncertain. CDR1 is MNHNY, CDR2 SVGAGI, per germline (reference sequence). The V gene lost 6 bases and the J gene lost 11 bases, with 14 bases spanning the gap. The CDR3 is 12 residues long. The CDR3 reads CASRSSLYKQFF. The CDR3, as DNA: TGTGCCAGCAGATCCTCCCTCTATAAGCAGTTCTTC.

This chain connects TRBV6-1 to TRBJ2-7, with 10 positions matching TRBD2. The germline CDR1 and CDR2 sequences are MNHNS and SASEGT. V was pared by 3 bases and J by 3 bases, with 5 bases of the junction left unmatched. CDR3 length: 15 residues. CDR3 bases: TGTGCCAGCAGTGACGGACTAGCGGATTTCTACGAGCAGTACTTC. Its protein is CASSDGLADFYEQYF.

J is TRBJ2-5 and V is TRBV28; 8 nucleotides match TRBD2. The CDR3 is 14 residues long. The J segment lost 5 bases and the V segment lost 5 bases, leaving 7 bases of the junction unmatched. CDR1 and CDR2 from the germline V gene are MDHEN and SYDVKM. Here the CDR3 reads CASSHRTSRETQYF. In nucleotides, the CDR3 is TGTGCCAGCAGTCATAGGACTAGCCGGGAGACCCAGTACTTC.

This clone was counted a single time. V and J are TRBV9 and TRBJ1-1; D is possibly TRBD1 (6 bases). V lost 0 bases and J 1 base, leaving 7 bases between the germline ends. CDR3 length: 14 amino acids. The germline V gene encodes CDR1 SGDLS and CDR2 YYNGEE. The DNA of the CDR3 is TGTGCCAGCAGCGTAGTAGGGGGGAACACTGAAGCTTTCTTT. As protein: CASSVVGGNTEAFF.

This clone was observed a few times. The rearrangement uses TRBV4-3 and TRBJ1-2; D is unresolved. V lost 1 base and J lost 8, with 14 bases in between. The CDR3 has 14 residues. Looked up from germline, CDR1 is LGHNA and CDR2 is YSLEER. The CDR3 DNA is TGCGCCAGCAGCCAAGGGGATGATGGGAACGGCTACACCTTC. Protein: CASSQGDDGNGYTF.

In its sample, this clone was seen a few times. V and J are TRBV11-2 and TRBJ2-7, with 9 bases that match TRBD2. Germline CDR1 reads SGHAT; CDR2 reads FQNNGV. CDR3 size: 15 residues. V shed 4 bases, J shed 5 bases, and the junction held 9 bases outside the gene matches. The CDR3 region is CASSSHGVAGDEQYF. CDR3 DNA sequence: TGTGCCAGCAGCTCCCATGGGGTAGCGGGGGACGAGCAGTACTTC. Full variable domain (remainder filled in from reference TRBV11-2 and TRBJ2-7): EAGVAQSPRYKIIEKRQSVAFWCNPISGHATLYWYQQILGQGPKLLIQFQNNGVVDDSQLPKDRFSAERLKGVDSTLKIQPAKLEDSAVYLCASSSHGVAGDEQYFGPGTRLTVT.

This rearrangement joins TRBV30 to TRBJ2-5, with D uncertain. V was cut by 1 base and J by 5 bases, with 11 bases left in between. The CDR3 runs to 13 residues. The germline CDR1 and CDR2 sequences are GTSNPN and SVGIG (reference sequence). The CDR3 nucleotides are TGTGCCTGGAGTGCAGGTGTTGGGGAGACCCAGTACTTC. This sequence encodes CAWSAGVGETQYF. The whole variable domain, filled in from reference TRBV30 and TRBJ2-5, reads SQTIHQWPATLVQPVGSPLSLECTVEGTSNPNLYWYRQAAGRGLQLLFYSVGIGQISSEVPQNLSASRPQDRQFILSSKKLLLSDSGFYLCAWSAGVGETQYFGPGTRLLVL.

This chain connects TRBV7-9 to TRBJ2-3, with D possibly being TRBD2 (5 bases). Trimming left V 1 base short and J 2 bases short, with 10 bases between. The germline gives CDR1 SEHNR, CDR2 FQNEAQ (reference sequence). The CDR3 loop spans 15 amino acids. The CDR3 DNA reads as TGTGCCAGCAGCTTAGGACGGGGAGACACAGATACGCAGTATTTT. This encodes CASSLGRGDTDTQYF.

This rearrangement joins TRBV5-1 to TRBJ2-1; 12 bases fit TRBD1. This CDR3 comprises 17 residues. In germline, CDR1 is SGHRS, CDR2 YFSETQ. V was pared by 0 bases and J by 7 bases, with 8 bases of the junction left unmatched. This chain's CDR3 is CASSLVGQGAIRNEQFF. In DNA, the CDR3 is TGCGCCAGCAGCTTGGTGGGACAGGGGGCAATTCGGAATGAGCAGTTCTTC.

The CDR3 protein is CASSSRAGGVIYEQYF. DNA for the CDR3: TGTGCCAGCAGCTCGAGGGCAGGGGGCGTCATTTACGAGCAGTACTTC. The chain employs TRBV7-3 and TRBJ2-7, with 8 positions matching TRBD1. Losses at the gene ends were 4 bases for V and 4 bases for J; bases not matched to a gene: 12. Germline lookup yields CDR1 SGHTA and CDR2 FQGTGA. This CDR3 region has 16 residues.

The chain combines TRBV2 with TRBJ2-5, with TRBD2 identical over 7 bases. This CDR3 spans 16 amino acids. CDR1 is SNHLY and CDR2 is FYNNEI in the germline V gene. V shed 6 bases and J 4 bases; nucleotides not matched to a gene: 14. Here the CDR3 reads CASRHRGGSVGETQYF. The DNA of the CDR3 is TGTGCCAGCAGGCACCGGGGAGGGTCCGTAGGAGAGACCCAGTACTTC.

The CDR3: CAISGWLAGDNEQFF. The DNA of the CDR3 is TGTGCCATCAGTGGGTGGCTAGCGGGGGACAATGAGCAGTTCTTC. The chain carries TRBV10-3 and TRBJ2-1; 10 bases map to TRBD2. The CDR3 contains 15 residues. V trimming: 4 bases; J trimming: 5 bases; junction bases outside the gene matches: 5. Germline V CDR1 and CDR2: ENHRY, SYGVKD.

This chain links TRBV11-2 with TRBJ2-5; possible D gene TRBD1, 6 bases. The ends were cut back, 3 bases at V and 4 bases at J, with 18 bases in the middle. Per the germline V gene, CDR1 is SGHAT and CDR2 is FQNNGV. CDR3 length equals 16 residues. CDR3 region: CASSLGAGAVLETQYF. The CDR3 bases are TGTGCCAGCAGCTTGGGGGCAGGGGCTGTTTTAGAGACCCAGTACTTC. The variable domain in full, completed from reference TRBV11-2 and TRBJ2-5, reads EAGVAQSPRYKIIEKRQSVAFWCNPISGHATLYWYQQILGQGPKLLIQFQNNGVVDDSQLPKDRFSAERLKGVDSTLKIQPAKLEDSAVYLCASSLGAGAVLETQYFGPGTRLLVL.

V and J are TRBV28 and TRBJ2-5, with no clear D. The CDR3 length is 13 residues. Trimming removed 7 bases from V and 2 bases from J, with 11 bases in between. Per the germline V gene, CDR1 is MDHEN and CDR2 is SYDVKM. Here the CDR3 reads CASNIVGQETQYF. For the CDR3, the DNA is TGTGCCAGCAATATAGTCGGGCAAGAGACCCAGTACTTC.

CDR3 in DNA: TGTGCCTGGAGTTCCACTAGAATCAATGAGCAGTTCTTC. This codes for CAWSSTRINEQFF. V is TRBV30 and J is TRBJ2-1; tentative D call: TRBD2 (5 bases). V lost 2 bases to trimming and J lost 6 bases, with 11 bases between them. Per the germline V gene, CDR1 is GTSNPN and CDR2 is SVGIG (reference sequence). This CDR3 is 13 amino acids long. Variable domain in full (rest from reference TRBV30 and TRBJ2-1): SQTIHQWPATLVQPVGSPLSLECTVEGTSNPNLYWYRQAAGRGLQLLFYSVGIGQISSEVPQNLSASRPQDRQFILSSKKLLLSDSGFYLCAWSSTRINEQFFGPGTRLTVL.